Each of the 31 T cell receptor beta chains below was sequenced from the same sample in a study of T cell repertoires in cytomegalovirus infection. TCRdb reprocessed the reads with MiXCR, giving one entry per CDR3 protein. The table has about a million distinct CDR3 sequences, about a third seen once; the top ten hold under 15%. What these receptors recognize is not known. Sequencing was performed on cultured CD8+ T cells from PBMCs, taken from culture after CMV antigen stimulation. The receptors were gathered from a human donor in good health (CMV status not recorded). Some clones in this sample may be carry-over from other donors' samples.

This chain connects TRBV27 to TRBJ2-5; D is ambiguous. The V end lost 4 bases, the J end lost 0 bases, and 12 bases lay between the germline ends. CDR3 length: 15 residues. Germline-derived CDR1 and CDR2 are MNHEY and SMNVEV (reference sequence). The CDR3 DNA is TGTGCCAGCAGTTCACTTCTATCGTACCAAGAGACCCAGTACTTC. Translation: CASSSLLSYQETQYF.

The CDR3 region has the DNA TGTGCCAGCAGCCCCGCCGAGACTCTTTCACCCCTCCACTTT. Translation gives CASSPAETLSPLHF. The chain recombines TRBV7-9 with TRBJ1-6, with D hard to call. CDR3 size: 14 residues. Per the germline V gene, CDR1 is SEHNR and CDR2 is FQNEAQ (reference sequence). V lost 5 bases to trimming and J lost 9 bases, with 14 bases between them.

In its sample, this clonotype was seen many times. The chain uses TRBV7-6 and TRBJ2-2, with TRBD2 matching over 12 bases. Germline V gene sequence: CDR1 SGHVS, CDR2 FNYEAQ. V trimming: 0 bases; J trimming: 4 bases; junction bases outside the gene matches: 12. The CDR3 extends over 20 amino acids. The CDR3 region is CASSLATGLAGGRSTGELFF. The CDR3 DNA is TGTGCCAGCAGCTTAGCGACGGGGCTAGCGGGGGGGCGAAGCACCGGGGAGCTGTTTTTT.

This clonotype was counted ten times or more. The rearrangement joins TRBV7-2 to TRBJ2-7; 11 nucleotides agree with TRBD1. V dropped 4 bases and J dropped 2; count of bases not matched to a gene: 4. CDR1 and CDR2 (germline): SGHTA, FQGNSA. The CDR3 contains 15 residues. CDR3 region: CASSSGTGGPYEQYF. CDR3 nucleotides: TGTGCCAGCAGCTCCGGGACAGGGGGGCCCTACGAGCAGTACTTC.

The chain links TRBV5-1 to TRBJ1-6; 9 bases agree with TRBD1. V shed 3 bases, J shed 7 bases, and the junction held 5 bases outside the gene matches. The germline V gene encodes CDR1 SGHRS and CDR2 YFSETQ. The CDR3 runs to 15 residues. The CDR3 DNA reads as TGCGCCAGCAGCTCTCGGACAGGGGAGAATTCACCCCTCCACTTT. The encoded protein is CASSSRTGENSPLHF. The variable domain in full, with the rest retrieved from reference TRBV5-1 and TRBJ1-6, is KAGVTQTPRYLIKTRGQQVTLSCSPISGHRSVSWYQQTPGQGLQFLFEYFSETQRNKGNFPGRFSGRQFSNSRSEMNVSTLELGDSALYLCASSSRTGENSPLHFGNGTRLTVT.

CDR3 bases: TGTGCCAGCAGTGCGTGGGACACGGGCTACACCTTC. This gives the protein CASSAWDTGYTF. This sequence joins TRBV6-4 and TRBJ1-2, with TRBD1 as a possible D gene (6 bases). This CDR3 is 12 amino acids long. Trimming removed 4 bases at V and 8 bases at J, with 11 bases between. Looked up from germline, CDR1 is MRHNA and CDR2 is SNTAGT.

The chain joins TRBV25-1 to TRBJ1-4, with D unclear. V was pared by 2 bases and J by 8 bases, with 21 bases between. The CDR3 length is 17 residues. Per germline, CDR1 MGHDK and CDR2 SYGVNS. CDR3 sequence reads: CASSEITVAGPGEKLFF. CDR3 in DNA: TGTGCCAGCAGTGAAATCACGGTGGCAGGCCCGGGGGAAAAACTGTTTTTT.

This clonotype came up a few times. The chain has TRBV7-9 and TRBJ2-5; 8 bases match TRBD2. J lost 2 bases, V lost 8 bases, and 10 bases had no gene match. The CDR3 is made up of 15 amino acids. Germline V gene lookup returns CDR1 SEHNR and CDR2 FQNEAQ (reference sequence). CDR3 sequence (DNA): TGTGCCAGCTGGTGGACGGCTAGCGGGCAAGAGACCCAGTACTTC. Its protein is CASWWTASGQETQYF.

The chain has TRBV3-1 and TRBJ2-3; D gene unclear. Per the germline V gene, CDR1 is LGHDT and CDR2 is YNNKEL (reference sequence). With 7 bases removed from V and 2 bases from J, the gap between germline ends came to 13 bases. The CDR3 covers 14 residues. CDR3 nucleotide sequence: TGTGCCAGCAACCTTGGCGGCTTCACAGATACGCAGTATTTT. Its translation: CASNLGGFTDTQYF.

This clonotype appeared many times. This chain uses TRBV7-3 with TRBJ2-2; either TRBD1 or TRBD2 may supply D (5 bases each). V dropped 4 bases and J dropped 6 bases, with 24 bases sitting between them. CDR3 length equals 18 residues. The germline V gene encodes CDR1 SGHTA and CDR2 FQGTGA. The CDR3 protein is CASSSIPLRAIGAGELFF. In DNA form, the CDR3 reads TGTGCCAGCAGCTCGATACCGCTCAGGGCTATCGGGGCCGGGGAGCTGTTTTTT. Using reference TRBV7-3 and TRBJ2-2 for the parts outside the CDR3, the full variable domain is GAGVSQTPSNKVTEKGKYVELRCDPISGHTALYWYRQSLGQGPEFLIYFQGTGAADDSGLPNDRFFAVRPEGSVSTLKIQRTERGDSAVYLCASSSIPLRAIGAGELFFGEGSRLTVL.

This clonotype showed up just a few times. V and J are TRBV27 and TRBJ2-7, with D perhaps TRBD2 (6 bases). CDR3 length equals 14 residues. Germline-derived CDR1 and CDR2 are MNHEY and SMNVEV (reference sequence). Deletions cut 5 bases from V and 2 bases from J, with 13 bases between. This chain's CDR3 is CASSPSWGAYEQYV. CDR3 in DNA: TGTGCCAGCAGTCCCTCCTGGGGGGCCTACGAGCAGTACGTC.

The rearrangement uses TRBV19 and TRBJ2-1; D uncertain. This CDR3 is 15 amino acids long. CDR1 and CDR2 (germline): LNHDA, SQIVND (reference sequence). Trimming left V 1 base short and J 0 bases short, with 7 bases between. CDR3 nucleotide sequence: TGTGCCAGTAGTATAGGGCCGAGCTCCTACAATGAGCAGTTCTTC. The encoded protein is CASSIGPSSYNEQFF.

This chain links TRBV7-9 with TRBJ2-6, with D unresolved. Trimming removed 5 bases from V and 0 bases from J, with 14 bases in between. The germline gives CDR1 SEHNR, CDR2 FQNEAQ (reference sequence). The CDR3 length is 17 residues. The CDR3 is CASSPLPPSSGANVLTF. The CDR3 region has the DNA TGTGCCAGCAGCCCCCTTCCACCTAGCTCTGGGGCCAACGTCCTGACTTTC. Supplemented by reference TRBV7-9 and TRBJ2-6, the full variable domain reads DTGVSQNPRHKITKRGQNVTFRCDPISEHNRLYWYRQTLGQGPEFLTYFQNEAQLEKSRLLSDRFSAERPKGSFSTLEIQRTEQGDSAMYLCASSPLPPSSGANVLTFGAGSRLTVL.

This clonotype was picked up a small number of times. The genes are TRBV7-9 and TRBJ1-1, with D unclear. With 3 bases removed from V and 6 bases from J, the gap between germline ends came to 14 bases. The V gene's germline CDR1 is SEHNR and CDR2 FQNEAQ (reference sequence). This CDR3 is built from 14 residues. CDR3 residues: CASSFPRYAAEAFF. The CDR3 DNA sequence: TGTGCCAGCAGCTTCCCTAGGTATGCCGCTGAAGCTTTCTTT.

This clonotype has only a few counts. V is TRBV13 and J is TRBJ1-2; D remains ambiguous. V lost 3 bases to trimming and J lost 4 bases, with 21 bases between them. CDR3 length: 17 amino acids. The germline V gene encodes CDR1 PRHDT and CDR2 FYEKMQ (reference sequence). The CDR3 sequence is CASSFWREGSRSYGYTF. CDR3 DNA sequence: TGTGCCAGCAGCTTTTGGAGGGAAGGCTCCCGGAGCTATGGCTACACCTTC.

This sequence joins TRBV11-2 and TRBJ2-1, with D maybe TRBD2 (5 bases). Trimming removed 5 bases at V and 0 bases at J, with 17 bases between. The CDR3 is 17 amino acids. Germline V gives CDR1 SGHAT, CDR2 FQNNGV. In DNA form, the CDR3 reads TGTGCCAGCAGCCTCGTTGCTGTCGGGAACTCCTACAATGAGCAGTTCTTC. Encoded protein: CASSLVAVGNSYNEQFF.

The chain couples TRBV13 to TRBJ1-1; TRBD1 matches at 9 bases. The CDR3 consists of 15 residues. The germline V gene encodes CDR1 PRHDT and CDR2 FYEKMQ (reference sequence). With 7 bases clipped from V and 2 bases from J, the junction kept 8 bases outside the gene matches. CDR3 in DNA: TGTGCCAGCACTAGAACAGGGGGCTTCAACACTGAAGCTTTCTTT. As protein: CASTRTGGFNTEAFF.

This clonotype was counted once. This sequence joins TRBV29-1 and TRBJ2-7, with 7 nucleotides matching TRBD1. The CDR3 has 12 amino acids. Germline V gene lookup returns CDR1 SQVTM and CDR2 ANQGSEA. After removal of 8 bases from V and 5 bases from J, the junction contained 9 bases not matched to a gene. CDR3 sequence reads: CSSTGAGNEQYF. Written as DNA, the CDR3 is TGCAGCTCTACAGGGGCCGGGAACGAGCAGTACTTC.

This clonotype was seen only a few times. The chain employs TRBV27 and TRBJ2-7, with 7 positions matching TRBD1. V was clipped by 5 bases and J by 4 bases; unmatched bases: 11. The germline gives CDR1 MNHEY, CDR2 SMNVEV (reference sequence). The CDR3 sequence is 15 residues long. Written as DNA, the CDR3 is TGTGCCAGCAGTCACCGAGGGGGCGCCATTTACGAGCAGTACTTC. The encoded protein is CASSHRGGAIYEQYF.

In this sample, this clonotype turned up a few times. The chain couples TRBV7-9 to TRBJ2-1; 7 nucleotides match TRBD1. This CDR3 is built from 17 residues. The germline CDR1 and CDR2 sequences are SEHNR and FQNEAQ (reference sequence). V dropped 4 bases and J dropped 10; count of bases not matched to a gene: 19. The CDR3 here is CASSSRFEGAFEMEQFF. In nucleotides, the CDR3 is TGTGCCAGCAGCTCCCGATTCGAGGGGGCCTTTGAAATGGAGCAGTTCTTC.

This clonotype was observed a few times. The chain has TRBV5-4 and TRBJ2-7; 7 bases fit TRBD2. Germline CDR1 reads SGHNT; CDR2 reads YYREEE (reference sequence). The CDR3 spans 15 residues. The junction had 10 bases not matched to a gene; V was cut back by 7 bases and J by 0 bases. In DNA form, the CDR3 reads TGTGCCAGCCGGGGGGAGGGATCTAGCTCCTACGAGCAGTACGTC. It codes for CASRGEGSSSYEQYV.

This chain joins TRBV4-2 and TRBJ2-2; 7 bases fit TRBD2. The CDR3 is 17 residues long. Germline V gene data show CDR1 as LGHNA and CDR2 as YNFKEQ. V was pared by 4 bases and J by 4 bases, with 12 bases of the junction left unmatched. CDR3 protein: CASSLSVGGGSTGELFF. The CDR3 coding sequence is TGTGCCAGCAGCCTTAGCGTGGGCGGGGGTAGCACCGGGGAGCTGTTTTTT.

The V gene is TRBV5-1, the J gene TRBJ2-3, with unresolved D. The ends were cut back, 6 bases at V and 2 bases at J, with 10 bases in the middle. The V gene's germline CDR1 is SGHRS and CDR2 YFSETQ. CDR3 size: 13 residues. The DNA for the CDR3 is TGCGCCAGCACGTCTACCGCCACAGATACGCAGTATTTT. Translated, it gives CASTSTATDTQYF.

The chain carries TRBV27 and TRBJ2-1; D ambiguous. This CDR3 region has 15 residues. Germline CDR1 reads MNHEY; CDR2 reads SMNVEV (reference sequence). With 2 bases removed from V and 1 base from J, the gap between germline ends came to 9 bases. CDR3 in amino acids: CASSLQVDSYNEQFF. DNA for the CDR3: TGTGCCAGCAGTTTACAGGTCGATTCCTACAATGAGCAGTTCTTC.

The rearrangement joins TRBV4-1 to TRBJ1-3; D unresolved. Germline CDR1 and CDR2: MGHRA and YSYEKL. V lost 2 bases, J lost 8 bases, and 13 bases lay in between. The CDR3 is 14 residues long. The DNA of the CDR3 is TGCGCCAGCAGCCAACGACCATCCGCGGACACCATATATTTT. This sequence encodes CASSQRPSADTIYF.

This clonotype was counted a few times. The chain uses TRBV4-1 and TRBJ2-7; TRBD2 matches 9 bases. The J segment lost 6 bases and the V segment lost 0 bases, leaving 9 bases of the junction unmatched. Looked up from germline, CDR1 is MGHRA and CDR2 is YSYEKL. The CDR3 extends over 16 amino acids. The CDR3 sequence is CASSQDPGLALTEQYF. Here the CDR3 DNA reads TGCGCCAGCAGCCAAGATCCAGGACTAGCGCTGACCGAGCAGTACTTC.

The chain couples TRBV6-5 to TRBJ1-1, with D unclear. The CDR3 has 16 residues. The V end was cut by 6 bases, the J end by 0 bases, with 17 bases between. Germline values: CDR1 MNHEY, CDR2 SVGAGI. The CDR3 here is CASSPRVHGMNTEAFF. The CDR3 DNA reads TGTGCCAGCAGCCCCCGGGTCCACGGCATGAACACTGAAGCTTTCTTT.

Here the CDR3 DNA reads TGCAGCGTCCCAGAGGGGCCTCGAGCTTTCTTT. Amino acids: CSVPEGPRAFF. The chain links TRBV29-1 to TRBJ1-1; maybe TRBD1 (5 bases). CDR3 length equals 11 residues. Germline loops: CDR1 SQVTM, CDR2 ANQGSEA. Deletions cut 6 bases from V and 10 bases from J, with 15 bases between.

The chain has TRBV6-5 and TRBJ2-2; TRBD1 aligns across 8 bases. V lost 8 bases and J lost 4; bases outside the gene matches: 6. Germline V gene data show CDR1 as MNHEY and CDR2 as SVGAGI. This CDR3 contains 14 residues. CDR3 protein: CASCRQGPTGELFF. CDR3 in DNA: TGTGCCAGCTGTAGACAGGGGCCCACCGGGGAGCTGTTTTTT.

The chain is built from TRBV20-1 and TRBJ2-7; weak D call: TRBD1 (5 bases). The germline V and J ends were trimmed by 6 bases and 0 bases, with 12 bases remaining between them. Germline V gene data show CDR1 as DFQATT and CDR2 as SNEGSKA (reference sequence). The CDR3 has 13 amino acids. CDR3: CSARQKSSYEQYF. The DNA for the CDR3 is TGCAGTGCCCGACAGAAGAGCTCCTACGAGCAGTACTTC.

In this sample, this clonotype turned up many times. This sequence joins TRBV7-8 and TRBJ1-2; perhaps TRBD1 as D (5 bases). The CDR3 has 13 amino acids. V was trimmed by 5 bases and J by 4 bases, leaving 11 bases between them. CDR1 is SGHVS, CDR2 FQNEAQ, per germline. In DNA form, the CDR3 reads TGTGCCAGCAGCCCCGACAGAACCTATGGCTACACCTTC. Translated, it gives CASSPDRTYGYTF.